The source of this T cell receptor (beta chain) is a study of cytomegalovirus exposure and HLA in healthy donors. The wider study: Assignment to the Caucasian-associated ancestry cluster applied to more than 75% of the 300 to 500 genotyped donors. General study findings and limits: A later analysis linked a missense DCLRE1C variant to TCR beta V- and J-gene trimming.

Both 60 Vbeta primers and 13 Jbeta primers went into the PCR. Assay: immunoSEQ multiplex PCR; the TCRdb copy retains only in-frame clones and omits some. The sample includes roughly 100,000 clones, approximately 80% of them seen just once. The table lists this clone with a count of one. Its antigen remains unknown. Nominally healthy donors were sampled, though unrecorded immune exposures were likely. Germline CDR1 is SGHDT and CDR2 is YYEEEE. The CDR3 runs to 16 residues. V dropped 2 bases and J dropped 4 bases, with 13 bases sitting between them. This TCR was sampled from a man in his sixties in good health and CMV-seronegative. The V gene is TRBV5-6, the J gene TRBJ1-6; a weak D match, TRBD1 (5 bases). The sequencing input was PBMCs. The CDR3 reads CASSFGGIQYNSPLHF. The CDR3 nucleotides are TGTGCCAGCAGCTTCGGGGGAATCCAATATAATTCACCCCTCCACTTT.